The clone carrying this T cell receptor beta chain was counted between two and nine times. Its antigen remains unknown. This entry is derived from a study of response to subunit inactivated influenza vaccine. Findings of the study overall: That few new T cells are recruited by each seasonal influenza vaccination was the authors' suggestion.

V trimming: 6 bases; J trimming: 5 bases; junction bases outside the gene matches: 9. CDR1 is MDHEN, CDR2 SYDVKM, per germline. CDR3 size: 16 residues. TCRdb reprocessed the RT-PCR reads via MiXCR and lists one record per CDR3 protein. Among 160,000 or so distinct CDR3 sequences listed, under 13% were seen once. The chain employs TRBV28 and TRBJ2-2; 10 bases line up with TRBD2. The starting material was non-naive T cells sorted from PBMCs, obtained more than 35 days after vaccination. This sequence originates from a man aged 50 to 60 who received an inactivated influenza vaccine. This CDR3 is CASSIRSGRQTGELFF. CDR3 bases: TGTGCCAGCAGCATCCGTAGCGGGAGGCAAACCGGGGAGCTGTTTTTT.